This T cell receptor beta chain was profiled in a study of T cells in Graves' hyperthyroidism and ophthalmopathy. General study results and limits: The majority of expanded thyroid clonotypes above 0.001 also appeared in blood. Median prediction lead before ophthalmopathy onset was around 6.9 months with the model.

A word on this clonotype: Its antigen is still unknown.

Patients showing uncontrolled infection, other autoimmune disease, pregnancy or lactation were ineligible. More than 8.5 ml of fresh peripheral blood supplied the PBMCs. RNA transcripts were the template for amplifying TCR beta CDR3 regions. The HTBI set primed first-round TCR CDR3 RT-PCR. MiXCR, run by TCRdb on the multiplex PCR reads, gives a single entry per CDR3 protein. The sample holds under 350,000 distinct CDR3 sequences, about an eighth seen once. The CDR3 is made up of 16 amino acids. V was pared by 5 bases and J by 0 bases, with 3 bases of the junction left unmatched. CDR1 and CDR2 (germline): SNHLY, FYNNEI.

This receptor was obtained from a woman in her thirties or forties with Graves' ophthalmopathy. This rearrangement joins TRBV2 to TRBJ2-7, with 14 bases identical to TRBD2. The sequencing sample was made of blood. Here the CDR3 DNA reads TGTGCCAGCAGTCCCGGGACTAGCGGGAGCTCCTACGAGCAGTACTTC. Translated, it gives CASSPGTSGSSYEQYF.